Below, 3 T cell receptor beta chains from the same sample are listed, as sequenced in a study of Ad26.COV2.S vaccination and SARS-CoV-2 variants (TCRdb year 2021). Per the publication, the treatment or condition label means: roughly 18 received Ad26.COV2.S at low or high dose, single or two shots; a few received placebo; per-sample allocation not given. For vaccine and placebo recipients, the sequenced repertoires came from samples collected on day 63 after the first injection. To prepare the library, the immunoSEQ multiplex PCR assay was applied. Not all clones reach the TCRdb copy of this immuneACCESS table, which keeps in-frame sequences only. Checked studies attribute under half of the gap to unresolved V genes and leave the rest unexplained. The sample data list around 270,000 clones, and 87% of these were observed just once. The top ten clonotypes cover nearly 3% of the sample. The sample in question was peripheral blood, obtained in a trial of Ad26.COV2.S vaccine versus placebo. The origin of the receptors is a person aged 18-65 years who received the Ad26.COV2.S COVID-19 vaccine or a placebo.

This clone appeared a single time. This sequence joins TRBV28 and TRBJ1-5, with D possibly being TRBD1 (5 bases). The ends were cut back, 3 bases at V and 0 bases at J, with 9 bases in the middle. The CDR3 contains 15 residues. Germline loops: CDR1 MDHEN, CDR2 SYDVKM. In nucleotides, the CDR3 is TGTGCCAGCAGTTTCTCTGGGGGTAGCAATCAGCCCCAGCATTTT. Encoded protein: CASSFSGGSNQPQHF.

For this clone: Other DNA sequences from this sample encode an identical CDR3 as well. The chain uses TRBV7-2 and TRBJ2-1; the match to TRBD1 covers 7 bases. The CDR3 spans 14 residues. V was clipped by 2 bases and J by 5 bases; unmatched bases: 3. Germline CDR1 and CDR2: SGHTA and FQGNSA. Here the CDR3 reads CASSLIQGDNEQFF. Written as DNA, the CDR3 is TGTGCCAGCAGCTTAATCCAGGGGGACAATGAGCAGTTCTTC.

The chain recombines TRBV9 with TRBJ1-2; the match to TRBD1 covers 8 bases. The CDR3 loop spans 14 amino acids. V lost 4 bases, J lost 8 bases, and 10 bases stayed unmatched. Per the germline V gene, CDR1 is SGDLS and CDR2 is YYNGEE. Here the CDR3 DNA reads TGTGCCAGCAGCCCCTTGGGCAGGGGGCAAGGCTACACCTTC. This sequence encodes CASSPLGRGQGYTF. Drawing the rest from reference TRBV9 and TRBJ1-2, the complete variable domain is DSGVTQTPKHLITATGQRVTLRCSPRSGDLSVYWYQQSLDQGLQFLIQYYNGEERAKGNILERFSAQQFPDLHSELNLSSLELGDSALYFCASSPLGRGQGYTFGSGTRLTVV.